This T cell receptor (beta chain) was captured by sequencing in a study of Ad26.COV2.S vaccination and SARS-CoV-2 variants. Treatment: approximately 18 received Ad26.COV2.S at low or high dose, single or two shots; about 5 received placebo; per-sample allocation not given. The study sampled participants on day 63 after the first vaccine or placebo injection. As regards this clone: Distinct nucleotide sequences in the sample also encode this CDR3.

There are 13 residues in the CDR3. Trimming removed 4 bases from V and 3 bases from J, with 10 bases in between. Using immunoSEQ multiplex PCR, the repertoire was profiled, and TCRdb retains in-frame clones only, with some absent. The data show around 380,000 clones, 75% to 90% seen once. The clonotype comes from a person between 18 and 60 years old who received the Ad26.COV2.S COVID-19 vaccine or a placebo. The V gene is TRBV12-3 or TRBV12-4, the J gene TRBJ2-7, with a tentative D call TRBD1 (6 bases). Source: peripheral blood, taken in a trial of Ad26.COV2.S vaccine versus placebo. CDR3 sequence: CASSSGTNYEQYF. Written as DNA, the CDR3 is TGTGCCAGCAGTTCCGGGACAAACTACGAGCAGTACTTC.